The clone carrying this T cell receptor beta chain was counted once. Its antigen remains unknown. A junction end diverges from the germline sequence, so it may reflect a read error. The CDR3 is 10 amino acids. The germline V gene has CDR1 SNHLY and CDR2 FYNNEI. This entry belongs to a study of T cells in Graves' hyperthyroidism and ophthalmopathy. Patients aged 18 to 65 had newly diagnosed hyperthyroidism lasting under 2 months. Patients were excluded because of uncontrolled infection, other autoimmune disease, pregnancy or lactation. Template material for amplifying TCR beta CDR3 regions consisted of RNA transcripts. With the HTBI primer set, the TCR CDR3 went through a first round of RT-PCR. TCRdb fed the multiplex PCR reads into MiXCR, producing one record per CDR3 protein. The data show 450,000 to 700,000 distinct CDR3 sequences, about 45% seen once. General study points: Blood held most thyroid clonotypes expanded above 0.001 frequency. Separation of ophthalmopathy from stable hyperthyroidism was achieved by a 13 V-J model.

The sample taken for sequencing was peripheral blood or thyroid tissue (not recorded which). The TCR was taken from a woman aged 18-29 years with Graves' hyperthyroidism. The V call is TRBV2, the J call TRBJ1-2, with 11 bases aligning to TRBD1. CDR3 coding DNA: TGTGCCAGCAGCGTGGACAGGGGGCTCTTC. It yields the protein CASSVDRGLF.